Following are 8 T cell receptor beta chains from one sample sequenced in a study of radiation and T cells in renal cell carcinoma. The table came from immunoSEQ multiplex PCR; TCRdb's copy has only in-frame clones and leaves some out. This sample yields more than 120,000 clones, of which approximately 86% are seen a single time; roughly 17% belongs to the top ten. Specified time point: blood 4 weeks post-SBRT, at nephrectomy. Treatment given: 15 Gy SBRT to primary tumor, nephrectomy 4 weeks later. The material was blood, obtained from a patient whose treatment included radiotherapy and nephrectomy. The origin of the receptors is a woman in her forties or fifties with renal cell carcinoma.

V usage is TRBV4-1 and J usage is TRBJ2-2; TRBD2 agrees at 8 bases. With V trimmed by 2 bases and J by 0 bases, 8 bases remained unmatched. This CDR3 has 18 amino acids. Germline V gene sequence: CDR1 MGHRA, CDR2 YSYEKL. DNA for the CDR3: TGCGCCAGCAGCCAACCCTCACGGGGGGGGGCGAACACCGGGGAGCTGTTTTTT. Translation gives CASSQPSRGGANTGELFF.

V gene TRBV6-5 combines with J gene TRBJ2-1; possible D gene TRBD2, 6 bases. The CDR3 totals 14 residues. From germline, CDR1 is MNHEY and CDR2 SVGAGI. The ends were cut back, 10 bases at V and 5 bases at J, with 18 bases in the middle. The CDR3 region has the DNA TGTGCCACCCAAATTAGCGGAGGGGACAATGAGCAGTTCTTC. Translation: CATQISGGDNEQFF.

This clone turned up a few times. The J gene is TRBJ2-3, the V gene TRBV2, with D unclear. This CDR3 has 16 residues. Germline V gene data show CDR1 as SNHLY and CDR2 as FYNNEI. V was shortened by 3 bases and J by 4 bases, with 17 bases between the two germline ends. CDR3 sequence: CASSDRALHVADTQYF. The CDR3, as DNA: TGTGCCAGCAGTGATCGTGCACTCCACGTCGCAGATACGCAGTATTTT.

The CDR3 protein is CASSPSNTGELFF. The CDR3 nucleotides are TGTGCCAGCTCACCATCGAACACCGGGGAGCTGTTTTTT. The rearrangement links TRBV18 to TRBJ2-2; D ambiguous. CDR3 length equals 13 residues. V gave up 2 bases and J gave up 0 bases, with 1 base separating them. Germline loops: CDR1 KGHSH, CDR2 LQKENI.

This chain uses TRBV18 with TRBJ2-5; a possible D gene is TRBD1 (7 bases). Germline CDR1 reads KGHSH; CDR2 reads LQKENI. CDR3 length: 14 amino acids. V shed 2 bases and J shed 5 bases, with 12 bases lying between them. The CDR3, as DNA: TGTGCCAGCTCACCAGTGGCAGGGGGGGAGACCCAGTACTTC. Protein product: CASSPVAGGETQYF.

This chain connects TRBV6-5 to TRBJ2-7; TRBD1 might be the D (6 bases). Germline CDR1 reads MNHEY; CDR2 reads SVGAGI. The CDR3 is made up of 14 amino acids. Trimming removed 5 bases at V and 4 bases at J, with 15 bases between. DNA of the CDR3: TGTGCCAGCAGTGCCCCCGGGACACCATACGAGCAGTACTTC. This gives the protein CASSAPGTPYEQYF.

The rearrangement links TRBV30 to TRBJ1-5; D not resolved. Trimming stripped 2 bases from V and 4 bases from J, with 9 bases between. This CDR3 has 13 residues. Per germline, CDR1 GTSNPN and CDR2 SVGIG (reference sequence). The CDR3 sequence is CAWSRTENQPQHF. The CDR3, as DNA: TGTGCCTGGAGTCGGACTGAGAATCAGCCCCAGCATTTT.

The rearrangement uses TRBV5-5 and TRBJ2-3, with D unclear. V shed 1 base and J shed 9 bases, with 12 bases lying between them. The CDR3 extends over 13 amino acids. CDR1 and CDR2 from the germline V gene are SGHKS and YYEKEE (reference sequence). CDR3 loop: CASSLLSDWTQYF. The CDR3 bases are TGTGCCAGCAGCTTGTTGAGCGACTGGACGCAGTATTTT.